This T cell receptor (beta chain) was obtained from a study of cytomegalovirus exposure and HLA in healthy donors. About the study: Within an early data release were tens of millions of unique TCRs drawn from HLA-typed donors. Study-wide findings and caveats: It was reported in a later analysis that an Asian-associated ancestry cluster showed fewer N-insertions than the approximately 670-donor mean. Productive rates of about 87% or about 30% were seen for most TCR beta V segments in an earlier analysis. There were a few CMV-associated chains whose specificity for CMV antigens was confirmed in vitro.

The PCR contained 60 Vbeta and 13 Jbeta primers. Sequenced by immunoSEQ multiplex PCR; TCRdb stores in-frame clones only, minus some. The data contain fewer than 200,000 clones, just under 80% of them singletons. This CDR3 is built from 16 residues. J was trimmed by 4 bases and V by 0 bases; bases with no gene match: 6. Germline CDR1 SEHNR, CDR2 FQNEAQ (reference sequence). About this clone itself: What it binds is unknown.

The receptor was derived from a man aged 25 to 40 in good health and CMV-seronegative. The chain links TRBV7-9 to TRBJ2-5, with 9 nucleotides matching TRBD1. The material sequenced was PBMCs. As DNA, the CDR3 is TGTGCCAGCAGCTTAGCCGGGACAGGGTCCTCAGAGACCCAGTACTTC. The encoded protein is CASSLAGTGSSETQYF.